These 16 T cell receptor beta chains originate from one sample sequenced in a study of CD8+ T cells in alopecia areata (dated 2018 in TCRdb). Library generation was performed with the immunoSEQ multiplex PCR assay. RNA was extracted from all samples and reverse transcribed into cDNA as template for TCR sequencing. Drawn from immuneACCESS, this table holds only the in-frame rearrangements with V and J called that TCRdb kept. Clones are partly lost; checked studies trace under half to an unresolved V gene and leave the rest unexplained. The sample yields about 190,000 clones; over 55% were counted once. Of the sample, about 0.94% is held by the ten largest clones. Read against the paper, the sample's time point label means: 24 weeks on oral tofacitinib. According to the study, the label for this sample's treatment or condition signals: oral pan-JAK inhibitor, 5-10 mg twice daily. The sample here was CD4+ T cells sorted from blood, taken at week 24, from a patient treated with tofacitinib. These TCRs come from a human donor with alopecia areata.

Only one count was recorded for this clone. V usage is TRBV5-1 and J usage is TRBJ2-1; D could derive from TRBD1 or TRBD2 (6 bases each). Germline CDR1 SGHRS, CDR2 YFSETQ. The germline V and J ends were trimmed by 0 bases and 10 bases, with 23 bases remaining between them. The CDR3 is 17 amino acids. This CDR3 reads CASSLATGAAYIKEQFF. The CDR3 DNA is TGCGCCAGCAGCTTGGCAACGGGGGCGGCCTACATAAAAGAGCAGTTCTTC.

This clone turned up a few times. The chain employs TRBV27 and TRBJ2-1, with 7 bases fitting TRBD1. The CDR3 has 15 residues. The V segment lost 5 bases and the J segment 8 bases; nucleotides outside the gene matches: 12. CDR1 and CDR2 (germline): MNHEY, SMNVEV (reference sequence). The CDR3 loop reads CASSPRQGPGYEQFF. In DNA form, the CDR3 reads TGTGCCAGCAGTCCCCGACAGGGTCCCGGGTATGAGCAGTTCTTC.

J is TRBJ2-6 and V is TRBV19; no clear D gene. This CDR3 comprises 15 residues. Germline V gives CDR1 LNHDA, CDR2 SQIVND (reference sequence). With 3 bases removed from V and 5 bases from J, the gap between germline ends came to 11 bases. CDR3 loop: CASSIQSRRANVLTF. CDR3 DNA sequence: TGTGCCAGTAGTATTCAGTCCAGAAGGGCCAACGTCCTGACTTTC.

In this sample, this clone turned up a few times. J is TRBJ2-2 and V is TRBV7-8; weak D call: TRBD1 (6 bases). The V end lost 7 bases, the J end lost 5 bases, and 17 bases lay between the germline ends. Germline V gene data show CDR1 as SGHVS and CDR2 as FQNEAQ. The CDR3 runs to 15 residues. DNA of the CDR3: TGTGCCAGCATCCAGGGGACCGCCATTACCGGGGAGCTGTTTTTT. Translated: CASIQGTAITGELFF.

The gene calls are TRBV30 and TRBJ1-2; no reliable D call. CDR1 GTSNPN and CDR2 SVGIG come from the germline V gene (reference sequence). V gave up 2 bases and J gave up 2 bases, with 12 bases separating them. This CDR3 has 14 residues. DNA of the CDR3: TGTGCCTGGAGTAGGCAAAGGACGAACTATGGCTACACCTTC. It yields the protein CAWSRQRTNYGYTF.

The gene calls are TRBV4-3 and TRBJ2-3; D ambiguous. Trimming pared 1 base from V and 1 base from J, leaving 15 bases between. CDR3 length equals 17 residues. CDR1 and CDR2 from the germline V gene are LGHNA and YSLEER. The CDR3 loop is CASSQAPSLSGTDTQYF. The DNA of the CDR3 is TGCGCCAGCAGCCAAGCCCCTTCGCTGTCGGGCACAGATACGCAGTATTTT.

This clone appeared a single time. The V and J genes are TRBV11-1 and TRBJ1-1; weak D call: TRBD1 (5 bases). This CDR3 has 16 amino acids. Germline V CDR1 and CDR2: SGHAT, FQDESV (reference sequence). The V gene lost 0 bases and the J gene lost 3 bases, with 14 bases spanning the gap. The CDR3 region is CASSLANWGIDTEAFF. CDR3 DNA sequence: TGTGCCAGCAGCTTAGCGAATTGGGGGATCGACACTGAAGCTTTCTTT.

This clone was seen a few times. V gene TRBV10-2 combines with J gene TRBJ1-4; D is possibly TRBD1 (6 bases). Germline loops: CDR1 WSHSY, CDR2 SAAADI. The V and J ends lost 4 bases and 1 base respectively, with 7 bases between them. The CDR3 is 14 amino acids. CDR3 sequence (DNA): TGCGCCAGCAGTGGAGGGGGAACTAATGAAAAACTGTTTTTT. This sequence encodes CASSGGGTNEKLFF.

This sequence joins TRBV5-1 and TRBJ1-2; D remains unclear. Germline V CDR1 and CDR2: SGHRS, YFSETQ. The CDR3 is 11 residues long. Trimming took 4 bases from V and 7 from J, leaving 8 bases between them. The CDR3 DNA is TGCGCCAGCAGCGGTCTAGGTGGCTACACCTTC. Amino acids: CASSGLGGYTF.

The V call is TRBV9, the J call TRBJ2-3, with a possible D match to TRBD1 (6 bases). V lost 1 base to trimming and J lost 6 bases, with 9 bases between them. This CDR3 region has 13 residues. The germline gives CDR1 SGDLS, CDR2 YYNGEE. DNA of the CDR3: TGTGCCAGCAGCGTAACAACAGGGGATACGCAGTATTTT. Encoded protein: CASSVTTGDTQYF.

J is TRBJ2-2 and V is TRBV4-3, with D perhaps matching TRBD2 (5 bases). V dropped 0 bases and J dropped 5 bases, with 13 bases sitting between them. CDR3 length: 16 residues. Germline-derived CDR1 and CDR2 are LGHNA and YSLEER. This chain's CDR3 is CASSQDPRGGTGELFF. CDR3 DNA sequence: TGCGCCAGCAGCCAAGATCCCCGGGGTGGAACCGGGGAGCTGTTTTTT.

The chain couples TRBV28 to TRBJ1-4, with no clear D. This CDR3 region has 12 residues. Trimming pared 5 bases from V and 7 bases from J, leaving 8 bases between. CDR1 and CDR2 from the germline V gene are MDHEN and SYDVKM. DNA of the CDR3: TGTGCCAGCAGTCTACAGAGTGAAAAACTGTTTTTT. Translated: CASSLQSEKLFF.

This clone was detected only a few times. CDR3 DNA: TGTGCCAGCAGCTCAGGGGTAGCCTATAATTCACCCCTCCACTTT. Its protein product is CASSSGVAYNSPLHF. The chain combines TRBV11-2 with TRBJ1-6; D is perhaps TRBD1 (6 bases). The CDR3 is made up of 15 amino acids. CDR1 and CDR2 (germline): SGHAT, FQNNGV. Trimming removed 4 bases from V and 2 bases from J, with 9 bases in between.

The CDR3: CASSLARDNTEAFF. CDR3 in DNA: TGTGCCAGCTCCTTGGCCAGGGATAACACTGAAGCTTTCTTT. The chain is built from TRBV11-3 and TRBJ1-1; the D gene is possibly TRBD1 (5 bases). The V end was cut by 8 bases, the J end by 2 bases, with 15 bases between. This CDR3 contains 14 residues. Germline V lookup: CDR1 SGHNT, CDR2 YENEEA.

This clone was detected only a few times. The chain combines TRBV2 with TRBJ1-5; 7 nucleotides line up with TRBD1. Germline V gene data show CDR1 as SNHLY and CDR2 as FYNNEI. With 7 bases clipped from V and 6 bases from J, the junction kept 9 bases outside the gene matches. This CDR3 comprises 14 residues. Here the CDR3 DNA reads TGTGCCAGCAACACAGGGGAAGTGAGTCAGCCCCAGCATTTT. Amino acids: CASNTGEVSQPQHF.

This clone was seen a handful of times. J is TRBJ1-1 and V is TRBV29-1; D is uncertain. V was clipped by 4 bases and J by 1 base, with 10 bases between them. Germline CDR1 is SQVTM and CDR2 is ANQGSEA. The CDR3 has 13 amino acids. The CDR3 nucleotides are TGCAGCGTTGGGGTCGCAGCGAACACTGAAGCTTTCTTT. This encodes CSVGVAANTEAFF.